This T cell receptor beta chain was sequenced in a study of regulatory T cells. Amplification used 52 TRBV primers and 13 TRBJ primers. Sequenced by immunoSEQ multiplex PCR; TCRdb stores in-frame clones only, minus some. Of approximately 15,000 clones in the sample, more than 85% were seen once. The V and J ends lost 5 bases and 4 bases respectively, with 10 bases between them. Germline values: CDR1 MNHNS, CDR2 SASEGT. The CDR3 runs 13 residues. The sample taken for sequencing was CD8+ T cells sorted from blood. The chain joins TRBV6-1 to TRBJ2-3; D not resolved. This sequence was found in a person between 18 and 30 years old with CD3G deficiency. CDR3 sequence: CASSLDGPDTQYF. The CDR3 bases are TGTGCCAGCAGTTTGGACGGACCAGATACGCAGTATTTT.